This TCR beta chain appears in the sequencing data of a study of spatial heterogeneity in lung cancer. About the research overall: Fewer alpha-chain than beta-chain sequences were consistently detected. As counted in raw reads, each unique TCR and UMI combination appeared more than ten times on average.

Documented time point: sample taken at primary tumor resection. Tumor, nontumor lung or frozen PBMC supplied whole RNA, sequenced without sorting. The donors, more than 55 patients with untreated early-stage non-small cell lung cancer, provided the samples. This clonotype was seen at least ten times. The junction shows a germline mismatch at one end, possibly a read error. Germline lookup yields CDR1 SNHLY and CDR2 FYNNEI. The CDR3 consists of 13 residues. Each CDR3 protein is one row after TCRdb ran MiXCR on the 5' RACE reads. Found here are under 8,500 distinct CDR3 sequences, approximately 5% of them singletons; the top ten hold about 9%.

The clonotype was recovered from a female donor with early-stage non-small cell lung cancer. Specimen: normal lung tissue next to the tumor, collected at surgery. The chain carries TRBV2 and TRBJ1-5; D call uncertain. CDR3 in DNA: TGTGTCAGCACGGGCACCGGCAATCAGCCCCAGCATTTT. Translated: CVSTGTGNQPQHF.